The clone carrying this T cell receptor (beta chain) was observed at least ten times. This specimen comes from a study of regulatory T cells in long-lasting Graves disease. Library construction for TCR beta used iRepertoire HTBI primers and Arm-PCR of CDR3 regions. TCRdb analysed the multiplex PCR reads with MiXCR anew, one entry per CDR3 protein. The sample has 700,000 or so distinct CDR3 sequences; 30% are singletons. This sample's time point: persistent/refractory GD, antithyroid drugs over 5 years with positive TRAb. The TCR library was made from RNA extracted from PBMCs. This sequence originates from a female donor with Graves disease. Here the sequenced sample was peripheral blood mononuclear cells (PBMCs), taken when the disease was refractory, from a patient treated with antithyroid drugs.

The CDR3 DNA reads as TGTGCCAGCAGTTTTTCGGCTAATAGCAATCAGCCCCAGCATTTT. This sequence encodes CASSFSANSNQPQHF. The chain uses TRBV27 and TRBJ1-5, with D unresolved. This CDR3 has 15 residues. Germline V gives CDR1 MNHEY, CDR2 SMNVEV (reference sequence). The V and J ends lost 3 bases and 0 bases respectively, with 9 bases between them.